What follows are 30 T cell receptor beta chains derived from one specimen sequenced in a study of response to subunit inactivated influenza vaccine. TCRdb processed the RT-PCR reads anew with MiXCR; each CDR3 protein has one entry. The sample lists about 190,000 distinct CDR3 sequences, over 13% seen once, with 26% in the top ten. The source was CD8+ T cells sorted from PBMCs, collected roughly 5 days after vaccination. The receptors were gathered from a man in his fifties or sixties who received an inactivated influenza vaccine.

The chain combines TRBV12-3 or TRBV12-4 with TRBJ1-5; D remains unclear. CDR3 length: 11 amino acids. The V end lost 3 bases, the J end lost 9 bases, and 6 bases lay between the germline ends. The CDR3 coding sequence is TGTGCCAGCAGTTTGATGGGGCCCCAGCATTTT. The encoded protein is CASSLMGPQHF.

The J gene is TRBJ2-5, the V gene TRBV25-1, with 10 bases fitting TRBD2. This CDR3 region has 17 residues. Germline CDR1 is MGHDK and CDR2 is SYGVNS. J lost 1 base, V lost 2 bases, and 7 bases had no gene match. CDR3 protein: CASSETGLAELQETQYF. CDR3 in DNA: TGTGCCAGCAGTGAAACCGGACTAGCGGAACTCCAAGAGACCCAGTACTTC. Full variable domain (remainder filled in from reference TRBV25-1 and TRBJ2-5): EADIYQTPRYLVIGTGKKITLECSQTMGHDKMYWYQQDPGMELHLIHYSYGVNSTEKGDLSSESTVSRIRTEHFPLTLESARPSHTSQYLCASSETGLAELQETQYFGPGTRLLVL.

This clonotype turned up a few times. The V and J genes are TRBV5-6 and TRBJ2-1; 7 nucleotides match TRBD1. The trim removed 4 bases at V and 10 bases at J, leaving 20 bases unmatched. This CDR3 is built from 17 residues. CDR1 is SGHDT and CDR2 is YYEEEE in the germline V gene. The CDR3 DNA reads TGTGCCAGCAGCCTTGCCCCCCCGGGACAGAGCCTTTGGGAGCAGTTCTTC. It is translated as CASSLAPPGQSLWEQFF.

The V and J genes are TRBV7-2 and TRBJ2-5; 10 nucleotides align to TRBD2. CDR1 is SGHTA and CDR2 is FQGNSA in the germline V gene. V shed 7 bases, J shed 2 bases, and the junction held 4 bases outside the gene matches. The CDR3 consists of 14 residues. The DNA of the CDR3 is TGTGCCAGCAACAAAGCGGGAGGGCAAGAGACCCAGTACTTC. Translating gives CASNKAGGQETQYF.

In regard to this clonotype: One end of the junction fails to match germline, which may point to a read error. This rearrangement joins TRBV2 to TRBJ2-3; D might be TRBD1 (5 bases). The germline gives CDR1 SNHLY, CDR2 FYNNEI. The CDR3 extends over 14 amino acids. The CDR3 reads CASSTLWGTETQYF. The CDR3 DNA sequence: TGTGCCAGCAGTACACTATGGGGCACAGAGACGCAGTATTTT.

The CDR3 reads CASSLGGLAGGYEQYF. CDR3 nucleotide sequence: TGTGCCAGCAGCTTAGGCGGACTAGCGGGAGGATACGAGCAGTACTTC. V usage is TRBV7-2 and J usage is TRBJ2-7; TRBD2 matches 14 bases. V was clipped by 1 base and J by 4 bases; unmatched bases: 3. This CDR3 is 16 amino acids long. Germline values: CDR1 SGHTA, CDR2 FQGNSA. The variable domain in full, completed from reference TRBV7-2 and TRBJ2-7, reads GAGVSQSPSNKVTEKGKDVELRCDPISGHTALYWYRQSLGQGLEFLIYFQGNSAPDKSGLPSDRFSAERTGGSVSTLTIQRTQQEDSAVYLCASSLGGLAGGYEQYFGPGTRLTVT.

This clonotype came up a few times. The chain is built from TRBV7-6 and TRBJ2-1; D unresolved. The CDR3 runs to 14 residues. Germline assignment: CDR1 SGHVS and CDR2 FNYEAQ. V was pared by 3 bases and J by 8 bases, with 14 bases between. Here the CDR3 reads CASSFARKPDEQFF. The CDR3 DNA reads TGTGCCAGCAGCTTCGCCCGCAAGCCCGATGAGCAGTTCTTC.

The chain combines TRBV7-9 with TRBJ1-1; D unresolved. The CDR3 totals 13 residues. V dropped 3 bases and J dropped 0 bases, with 5 bases sitting between them. Germline V gene lookup returns CDR1 SEHNR and CDR2 FQNEAQ (reference sequence). The CDR3 coding sequence is TGTGCCAGCAGCTTTGACATGAACACTGAAGCTTTCTTT. Translating it yields CASSFDMNTEAFF.

This sequence joins TRBV12-3 or TRBV12-4 and TRBJ2-1; TRBD2 agrees at 9 bases. The CDR3 totals 14 residues. The J segment lost 2 bases and the V segment lost 4 bases, leaving 0 bases of the junction unmatched. The CDR3 DNA follows: TGTGCCAGCAGTTCTAGCGGGGCCTACAATGAGCAGTTCTTC. It codes for CASSSSGAYNEQFF.

The CDR3 loop is CAISDPGGADGYTF. The CDR3 nucleotides read TGTGCCATCAGTGACCCAGGGGGCGCGGATGGCTACACCTTC. The chain recombines TRBV10-3 with TRBJ1-2, with 8 bases identical to TRBD1. The CDR3 has 14 residues. Germline assignment: CDR1 ENHRY and CDR2 SYGVKD. V shed 3 bases and J 6 bases; nucleotides not matched to a gene: 6.

This clonotype was seen a few times. The V gene is TRBV9, the J gene TRBJ1-1; D gene uncertain. The CDR3 has 15 amino acids. CDR1 SGDLS and CDR2 YYNGEE come from the germline V gene. The V gene lost 2 bases and the J gene lost 6 bases, with 17 bases spanning the gap. Written as DNA, the CDR3 is TGTGCCAGCAGCGTCGGTTCTGGGTCTTCGGCTGAAGCTTTCTTT. This codes for CASSVGSGSSAEAFF.

The sample holds many counts of this clonotype. The CDR3 DNA follows: TGTGCCAGCAGTCCATCCTTGGTTAGAAACATTCAGTACTTC. The encoded protein is CASSPSLVRNIQYF. The chain recombines TRBV6-2 or TRBV6-3 with TRBJ2-4; D unclear. Germline V gives CDR1 MNHEY, CDR2 SVGEGT. CDR3 length: 14 residues. Trimming shortened V by 5 bases and J by 6 bases, and 14 bases separated the two germline ends.

In DNA form, the CDR3 reads TGCAGTGCTAGAGATCGTCAGACCGCCGGCCCCGAGCAGTACTTC. It yields the protein CSARDRQTAGPEQYF. The chain recombines TRBV20-1 with TRBJ2-7; no reliable D call. The length of the CDR3 is 15 residues. CDR1 and CDR2 (germline): DFQATT, SNEGSKA (reference sequence). V was pared by 0 bases and J by 6 bases, with 18 bases between.

This clonotype was detected only once. The chain has TRBV9 and TRBJ2-1, with TRBD1 matching 7 bases. The trim removed 4 bases at V and 8 bases at J, leaving 15 bases unmatched. Germline V CDR1 and CDR2: SGDLS, YYNGEE. This CDR3 comprises 16 residues. DNA for the CDR3: TGTGCCAGCAGCCAAGAGGGGCGGACAGGCTGGGATGAGCAGTTCTTC. It codes for CASSQEGRTGWDEQFF.

This clonotype has a handful of counts. V usage is TRBV27 and J usage is TRBJ2-3; 11 bases align to TRBD2. Germline V gene sequence: CDR1 MNHEY, CDR2 SMNVEV (reference sequence). J lost 1 base, V lost 4 bases, and 10 bases had no gene match. This CDR3 comprises 18 residues. CDR3 sequence reads: CASSSRPLLAGGTDTQYF. CDR3 bases: TGTGCCAGCAGTTCACGACCCCTACTAGCGGGAGGCACAGATACGCAGTATTTT.

This clonotype came up many times. J is TRBJ2-3 and V is TRBV7-9, with TRBD2 matching 11 bases. CDR1 SEHNR and CDR2 FQNEAQ come from the germline V gene (reference sequence). This CDR3 region has 16 residues. V trimming: 5 bases; J trimming: 4 bases; junction bases outside the gene matches: 8. The CDR3 region is CASSTRLAGRADTQYF. The CDR3, as DNA: TGTGCCAGCAGCACCCGACTAGCGGGGAGGGCAGATACGCAGTATTTT. Supplemented by reference TRBV7-9 and TRBJ2-3, the full variable domain reads DTGVSQNPRHKITKRGQNVTFRCDPISEHNRLYWYRQTLGQGPEFLTYFQNEAQLEKSRLLSDRFSAERPKGSFSTLEIQRTEQGDSAMYLCASSTRLAGRADTQYFGPGTRLTVL.

The V call is TRBV3-1, the J call TRBJ2-7; TRBD2 matches 11 bases. The CDR3 has 14 residues. The V and J ends lost 4 bases and 5 bases, in that order; junction bases with no gene match: 4. CDR1 and CDR2 from the germline V gene are LGHDT and YNNKEL (reference sequence). The CDR3 protein is CASSLSGRVNEQYF. CDR3 in DNA: TGTGCCAGCAGCCTTAGCGGGAGGGTCAACGAGCAGTACTTC.

The CDR3 protein is CASSMRLAGHYEQYF. The DNA of the CDR3 is TGTGCCAGCAGCATGAGACTAGCGGGGCACTACGAGCAGTACTTC. This chain connects TRBV7-9 to TRBJ2-7; 11 nucleotides agree with TRBD2. This CDR3 is built from 15 residues. Looked up from germline, CDR1 is SEHNR and CDR2 is FQNEAQ (reference sequence). V lost 5 bases, J lost 3 bases, and 6 bases stayed unmatched.

This clonotype was seen only a few times. The chain links TRBV3-1 to TRBJ2-7, with 11 bases matching TRBD1. The CDR3 runs 17 residues. Germline CDR1 reads LGHDT; CDR2 reads YNNKEL (reference sequence). Trimming at V came to 0 bases and at J to 4 bases, leaving 8 bases not matched to a gene. The CDR3: CASSQEGAGTGGYEQYF. The CDR3 DNA reads TGTGCCAGCAGCCAAGAAGGTGCCGGGACAGGGGGTTACGAGCAGTACTTC.

This clonotype has more than one count but fewer than ten. CDR3 region: CASSLLGGVDEQFF. In nucleotides, the CDR3 is TGTGCCAGCAGTTTATTGGGCGGGGTCGATGAGCAGTTCTTC. This chain uses TRBV27 with TRBJ2-1, with a possible D match to TRBD2 (6 bases). Germline V gene data show CDR1 as MNHEY and CDR2 as SMNVEV (reference sequence). CDR3 length: 14 amino acids. Trimming removed 1 base at V and 8 bases at J, with 12 bases between.

The V call is TRBV6-2 or TRBV6-3, the J call TRBJ1-1; 9 bases match TRBD1. Germline V CDR1 and CDR2: MNHEY, SVGEGT. With 2 bases clipped from V and 5 bases from J, the junction kept 6 bases outside the gene matches. The CDR3 extends over 15 amino acids. CDR3 nucleotides: TGTGCCAGCAGTTACCTACAGGGGGCTGGTACTGAAGCTTTCTTT. Translation gives CASSYLQGAGTEAFF.

This clonotype came up a few times. The chain uses TRBV2 and TRBJ1-1; D gene uncertain. The CDR3 has 17 residues. Trimming shortened V by 3 bases and J by 0 bases, and 17 bases separated the two germline ends. Germline V gene data show CDR1 as SNHLY and CDR2 as FYNNEI. CDR3 nucleotides: TGTGCCAGCAGTGATGGGTTGATTTTGGCCATGAACACTGAAGCTTTCTTT. It is translated as CASSDGLILAMNTEAFF.

The chain couples TRBV12-3 or TRBV12-4 to TRBJ2-2, with D possibly matching TRBD2 (5 bases). This CDR3 region has 14 residues. V gave up 6 bases and J gave up 0 bases, with 8 bases separating them. CDR3 bases: TGTGCCAGCAGCTCGGACTCGAACACCGGGGAGCTGTTTTTT. Translated: CASSSDSNTGELFF.

This chain uses TRBV4-2 with TRBJ2-4; D uncertain. Germline-derived CDR1 and CDR2 are LGHNA and YNFKEQ. The CDR3 totals 13 residues. Trimming cost V 0 bases and J 11 bases, with 11 bases left between them. The CDR3 is CASSQDVPSLQYF. CDR3 in DNA: TGTGCCAGCAGCCAAGATGTGCCGAGCCTTCAGTACTTC.

The chain joins TRBV7-8 to TRBJ2-2; D not certain. There are 15 residues in the CDR3. CDR1 is SGHVS, CDR2 FQNEAQ, per germline. Trimming pared 3 bases from V and 1 base from J, leaving 9 bases between. This CDR3 is CASSFMTMNTGELFF. The CDR3 DNA sequence: TGTGCCAGCAGCTTCATGACAATGAACACCGGGGAGCTGTTTTTT.

This chain links TRBV7-8 with TRBJ2-7; no clear D gene. Trimming cost V 6 bases and J 1 base, with 16 bases left between them. CDR3 size: 15 residues. Germline V gives CDR1 SGHVS, CDR2 FQNEAQ. CDR3 nucleotide sequence: TGTGCCAGCAGACCCCCCGTCGGCGGTTCCTACGAGCAGTACTTC. This sequence encodes CASRPPVGGSYEQYF. Variable domain in full (rest from reference TRBV7-8 and TRBJ2-7): GAGVSQSPRYKVAKRGQDVALRCDPISGHVSLFWYQQALGQGPEFLTYFQNEAQLDKSGLPSDRFFAERPEGSVSTLKIQRTQQEDSAVYLCASRPPVGGSYEQYFGPGTRLTVT.

This clonotype was seen a few times. The CDR3 nucleotides read TGTGCCAGCAGCATTGGACAGAGCAACTATGGCTACACCTTC. It is translated as CASSIGQSNYGYTF. The V gene is TRBV5-5, the J gene TRBJ1-2; weak D call: TRBD1 (6 bases). Germline V gives CDR1 SGHKS, CDR2 YYEKEE (reference sequence). Trimming took off 4 bases at V and 2 bases at J, with 12 bases between the two ends. There are 14 residues in the CDR3.

The CDR3 nucleotides read TGTGCCACCAGCAGAGATAGGACGGGAGGCTACACCTTC. Amino acid sequence: CATSRDRTGGYTF. The rearrangement links TRBV15 to TRBJ1-2; D unclear. This CDR3 is built from 13 residues. Trimming shortened V by 0 bases and J by 8 bases, and 10 bases separated the two germline ends. CDR1 and CDR2 from the germline V gene are LNHNV and YYDKDF (reference sequence).

The chain recombines TRBV29-1 with TRBJ2-3; TRBD2 agrees at 9 bases. Germline CDR1 SQVTM, CDR2 ANQGSEA. V shed 2 bases, J shed 3 bases, and the junction held 3 bases outside the gene matches. This CDR3 comprises 14 residues. As DNA, the CDR3 is TGCAGCGTTGAACTAGCGGGAATAACAGATACGCAGTATTTT. This encodes CSVELAGITDTQYF.

This clonotype was detected only a few times. The chain joins TRBV7-8 to TRBJ1-6; D uncertain. CDR1 is SGHVS and CDR2 is FQNEAQ in the germline V gene. The CDR3 has 14 amino acids. Trimming shortened V by 5 bases and J by 3 bases, and 8 bases separated the two germline ends. CDR3 bases: TGTGCCAGCAGCCTCCCGGGCTATAATTCACCCCTCCACTTT. This sequence encodes CASSLPGYNSPLHF.